This T cell receptor (beta chain) was captured by sequencing in a study of blood T cell repertoires in COVID-19. Study summary: Italy, Spain and the United States were the sources of the convalescent and acute COVID-19 samples.

Clones were read by immunoSEQ multiplex PCR, and TCRdb kept only the in-frame ones, dropping some. The sample records 70,000 or so clones, roughly 79% being singletons. Trimming shortened V by 5 bases and J by 3 bases, and 9 bases separated the two germline ends. CDR1 SGHTA and CDR2 FQGNSA come from the germline V gene. CDR3 length: 13 residues. Sequencing was performed on peripheral blood. The clonotype comes from a man between 60 and 70 years old with acute or convalescent COVID-19. The chain carries TRBV7-2 and TRBJ2-3; D remains unclear. The CDR3 coding sequence is TGTGCCAGCAGCCCTACTTCAACAGATACGCAGTATTTT. Residues: CASSPTSTDTQYF.